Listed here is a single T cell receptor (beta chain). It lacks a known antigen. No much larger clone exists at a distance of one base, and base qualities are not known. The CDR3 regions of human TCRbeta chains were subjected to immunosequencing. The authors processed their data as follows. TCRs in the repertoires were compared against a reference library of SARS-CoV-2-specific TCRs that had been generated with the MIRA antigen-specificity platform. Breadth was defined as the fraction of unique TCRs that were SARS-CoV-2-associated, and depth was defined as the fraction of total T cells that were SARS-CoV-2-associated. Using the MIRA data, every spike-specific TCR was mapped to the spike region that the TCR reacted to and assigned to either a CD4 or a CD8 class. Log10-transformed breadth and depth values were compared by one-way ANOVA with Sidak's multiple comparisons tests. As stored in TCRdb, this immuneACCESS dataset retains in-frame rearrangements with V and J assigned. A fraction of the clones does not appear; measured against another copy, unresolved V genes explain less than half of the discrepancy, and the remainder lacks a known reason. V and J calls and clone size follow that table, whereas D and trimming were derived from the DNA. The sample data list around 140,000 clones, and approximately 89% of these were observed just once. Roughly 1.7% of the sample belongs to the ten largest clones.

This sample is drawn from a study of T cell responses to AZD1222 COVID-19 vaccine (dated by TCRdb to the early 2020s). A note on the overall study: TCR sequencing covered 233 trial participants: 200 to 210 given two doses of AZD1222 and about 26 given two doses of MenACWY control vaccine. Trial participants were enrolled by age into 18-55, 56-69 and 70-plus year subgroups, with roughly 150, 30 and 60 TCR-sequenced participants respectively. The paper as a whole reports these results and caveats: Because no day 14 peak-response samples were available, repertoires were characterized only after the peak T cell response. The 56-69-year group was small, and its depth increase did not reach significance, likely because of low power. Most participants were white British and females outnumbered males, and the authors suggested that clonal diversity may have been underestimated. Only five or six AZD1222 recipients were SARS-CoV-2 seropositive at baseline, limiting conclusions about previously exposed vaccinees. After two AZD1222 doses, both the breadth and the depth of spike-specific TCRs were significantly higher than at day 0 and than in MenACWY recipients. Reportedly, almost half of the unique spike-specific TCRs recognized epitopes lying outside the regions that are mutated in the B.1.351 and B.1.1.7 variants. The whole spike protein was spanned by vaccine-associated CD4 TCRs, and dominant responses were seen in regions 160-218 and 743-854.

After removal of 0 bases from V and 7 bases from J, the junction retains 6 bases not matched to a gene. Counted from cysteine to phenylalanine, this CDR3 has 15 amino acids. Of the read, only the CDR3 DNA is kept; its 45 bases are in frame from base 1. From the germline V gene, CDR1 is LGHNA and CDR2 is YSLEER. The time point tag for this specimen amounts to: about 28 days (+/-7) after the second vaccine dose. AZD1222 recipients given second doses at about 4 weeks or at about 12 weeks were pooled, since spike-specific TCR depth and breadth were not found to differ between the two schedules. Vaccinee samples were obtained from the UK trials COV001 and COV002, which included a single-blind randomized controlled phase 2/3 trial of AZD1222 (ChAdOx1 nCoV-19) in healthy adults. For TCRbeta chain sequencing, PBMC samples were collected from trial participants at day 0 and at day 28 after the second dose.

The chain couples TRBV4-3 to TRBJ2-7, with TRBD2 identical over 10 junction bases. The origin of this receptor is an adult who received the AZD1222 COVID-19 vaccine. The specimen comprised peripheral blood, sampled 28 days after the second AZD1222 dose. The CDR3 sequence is CASSQDAASGSEQYF. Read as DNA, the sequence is TGCGCCAGCAGCCAAGATGCGGCTAGCGGGAGTGAGCAGTACTTC.